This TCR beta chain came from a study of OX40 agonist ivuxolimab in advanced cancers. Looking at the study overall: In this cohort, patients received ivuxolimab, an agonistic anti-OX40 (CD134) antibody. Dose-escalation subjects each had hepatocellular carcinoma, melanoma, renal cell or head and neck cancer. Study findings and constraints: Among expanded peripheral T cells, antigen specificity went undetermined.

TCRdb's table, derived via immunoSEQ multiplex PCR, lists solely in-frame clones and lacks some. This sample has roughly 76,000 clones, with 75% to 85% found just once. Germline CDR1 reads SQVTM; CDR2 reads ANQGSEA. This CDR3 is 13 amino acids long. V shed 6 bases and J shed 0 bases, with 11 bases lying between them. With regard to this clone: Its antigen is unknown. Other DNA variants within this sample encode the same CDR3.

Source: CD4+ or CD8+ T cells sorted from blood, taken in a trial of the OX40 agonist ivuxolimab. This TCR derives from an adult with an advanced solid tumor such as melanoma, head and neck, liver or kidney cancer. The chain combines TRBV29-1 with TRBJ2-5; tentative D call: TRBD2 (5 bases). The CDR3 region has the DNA TGCAGCGTGTTGGGAGCGGACCAAGAGACCCAGTACTTC. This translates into CSVLGADQETQYF.